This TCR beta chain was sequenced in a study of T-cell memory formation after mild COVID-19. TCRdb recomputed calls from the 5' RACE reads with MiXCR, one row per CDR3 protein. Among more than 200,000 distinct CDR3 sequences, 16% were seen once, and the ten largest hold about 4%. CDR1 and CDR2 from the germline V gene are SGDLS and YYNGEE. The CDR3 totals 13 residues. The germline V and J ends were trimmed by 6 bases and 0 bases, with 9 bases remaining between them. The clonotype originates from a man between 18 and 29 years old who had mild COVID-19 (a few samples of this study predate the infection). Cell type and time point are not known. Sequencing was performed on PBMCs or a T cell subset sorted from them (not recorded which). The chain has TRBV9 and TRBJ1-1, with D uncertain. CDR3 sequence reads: CASKPTMNTEAFF. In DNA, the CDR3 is TGTGCCAGCAAACCAACGATGAACACTGAAGCTTTCTTT.